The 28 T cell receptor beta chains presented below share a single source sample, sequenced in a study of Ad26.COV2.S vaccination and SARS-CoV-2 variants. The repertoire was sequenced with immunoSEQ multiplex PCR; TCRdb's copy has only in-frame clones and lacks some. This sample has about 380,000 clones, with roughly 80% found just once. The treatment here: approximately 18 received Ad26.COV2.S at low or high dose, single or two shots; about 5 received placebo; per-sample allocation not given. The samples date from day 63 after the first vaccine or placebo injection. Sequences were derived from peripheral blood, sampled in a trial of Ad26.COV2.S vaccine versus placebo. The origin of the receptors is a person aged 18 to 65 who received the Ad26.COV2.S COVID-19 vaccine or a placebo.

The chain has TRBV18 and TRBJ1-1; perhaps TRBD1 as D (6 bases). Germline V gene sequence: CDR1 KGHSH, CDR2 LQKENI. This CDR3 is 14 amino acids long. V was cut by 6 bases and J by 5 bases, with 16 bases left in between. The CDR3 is CASSLGGGWTEAFF. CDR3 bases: TGTGCCAGCTCCCTCGGCGGGGGCTGGACTGAAGCTTTCTTT.

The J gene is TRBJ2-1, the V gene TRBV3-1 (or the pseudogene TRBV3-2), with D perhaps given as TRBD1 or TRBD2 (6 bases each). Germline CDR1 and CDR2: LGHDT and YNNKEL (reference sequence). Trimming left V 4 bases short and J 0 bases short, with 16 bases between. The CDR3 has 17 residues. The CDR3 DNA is TGTGCCAGCAGCCCCGCGTGGGGGGCTCTCTCCTACAATGAGCAGTTCTTC. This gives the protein CASSPAWGALSYNEQFF.

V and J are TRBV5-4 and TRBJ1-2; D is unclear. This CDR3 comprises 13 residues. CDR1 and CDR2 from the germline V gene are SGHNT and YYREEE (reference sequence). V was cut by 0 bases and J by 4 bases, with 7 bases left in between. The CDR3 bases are TGTGCCAGCAGCTTGGGAGCACCCTATGGCTACACCTTC. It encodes CASSLGAPYGYTF.

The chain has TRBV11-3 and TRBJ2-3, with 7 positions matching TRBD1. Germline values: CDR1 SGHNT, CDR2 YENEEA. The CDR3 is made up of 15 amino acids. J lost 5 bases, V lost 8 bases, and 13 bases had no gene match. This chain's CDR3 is CASLNEGARGDTQYF. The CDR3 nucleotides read TGTGCCAGCCTCAACGAGGGGGCAAGAGGAGATACGCAGTATTTT.

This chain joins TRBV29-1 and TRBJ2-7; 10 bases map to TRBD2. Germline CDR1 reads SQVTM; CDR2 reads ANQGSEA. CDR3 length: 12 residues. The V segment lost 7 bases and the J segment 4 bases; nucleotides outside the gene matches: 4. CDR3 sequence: CSAETSGYEQYF. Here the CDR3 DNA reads TGCAGCGCCGAGACTAGCGGGTACGAGCAGTACTTC.

This CDR3 is CASSYYPRDRVSGIRYGYTF. As DNA, the CDR3 is TGCGCCAGCAGCTATTACCCCCGGGACAGGGTATCCGGTATCCGGTATGGCTACACCTTC. J is TRBJ1-2 and V is TRBV5-1, with TRBD1 identical over 9 bases. The CDR3 spans 20 residues. The germline CDR1 and CDR2 sequences are SGHRS and YFSETQ. The V and J ends lost 3 bases and 5 bases, in that order; junction bases with no gene match: 23.

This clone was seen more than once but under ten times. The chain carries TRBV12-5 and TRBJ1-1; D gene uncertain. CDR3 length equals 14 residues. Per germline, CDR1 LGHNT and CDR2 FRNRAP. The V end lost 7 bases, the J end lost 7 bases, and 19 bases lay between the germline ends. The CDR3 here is CASDSRTHEIEAFF. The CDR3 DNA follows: TGTGCTAGTGACTCCCGCACACACGAAATTGAAGCTTTCTTT.

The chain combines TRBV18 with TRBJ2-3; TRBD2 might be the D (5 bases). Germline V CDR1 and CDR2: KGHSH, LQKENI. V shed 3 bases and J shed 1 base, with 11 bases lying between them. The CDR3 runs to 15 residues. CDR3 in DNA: TGTGCCAGCTCACCGGACTCCTTACGCACAGATACGCAGTATTTT. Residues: CASSPDSLRTDTQYF.

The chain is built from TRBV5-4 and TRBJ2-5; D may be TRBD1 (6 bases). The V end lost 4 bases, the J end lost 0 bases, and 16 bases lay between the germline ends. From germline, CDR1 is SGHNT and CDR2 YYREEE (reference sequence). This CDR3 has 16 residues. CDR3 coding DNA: TGTGCCAGCAGCCCCCGTCGGGACACTCACCAAGAGACCCAGTACTTC. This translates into CASSPRRDTHQETQYF.

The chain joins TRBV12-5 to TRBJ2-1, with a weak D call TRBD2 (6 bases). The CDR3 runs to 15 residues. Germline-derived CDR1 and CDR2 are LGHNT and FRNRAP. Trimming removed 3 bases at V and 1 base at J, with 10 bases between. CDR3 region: CASGFGDLSYNEQFF. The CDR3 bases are TGTGCTAGTGGTTTCGGGGACTTATCCTACAATGAGCAGTTCTTC.

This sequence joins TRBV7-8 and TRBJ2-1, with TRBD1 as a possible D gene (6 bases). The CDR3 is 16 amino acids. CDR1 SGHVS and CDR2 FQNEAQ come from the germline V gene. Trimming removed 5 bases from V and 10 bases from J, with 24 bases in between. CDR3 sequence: CASSPYRAWVAYEQFF. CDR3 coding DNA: TGTGCCAGCAGCCCGTACAGGGCATGGGTAGCGTACGAGCAGTTCTTC.

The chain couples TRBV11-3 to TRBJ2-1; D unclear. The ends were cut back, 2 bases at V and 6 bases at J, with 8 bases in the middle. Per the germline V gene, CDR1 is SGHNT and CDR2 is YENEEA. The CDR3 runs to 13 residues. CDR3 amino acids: CASSLLRANEQFF. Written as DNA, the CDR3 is TGTGCCAGCAGCTTATTAAGGGCCAATGAGCAGTTCTTC.

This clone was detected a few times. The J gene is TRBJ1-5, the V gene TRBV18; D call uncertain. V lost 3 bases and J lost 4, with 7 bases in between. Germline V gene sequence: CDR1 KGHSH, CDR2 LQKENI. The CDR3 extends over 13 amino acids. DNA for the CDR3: TGTGCCAGCTCACCTTACACGAATCAGCCCCAGCATTTT. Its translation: CASSPYTNQPQHF. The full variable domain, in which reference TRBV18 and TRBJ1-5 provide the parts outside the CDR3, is NAGVMQNPRHLVRRRGQEARLRCSPMKGHSHVYWYRQLPEEGLKFMVYLQKENIIDESGMPKERFSAEFPKEGPSILRIQQVVRGDSAAYFCASSPYTNQPQHFGDGTRLSIL.

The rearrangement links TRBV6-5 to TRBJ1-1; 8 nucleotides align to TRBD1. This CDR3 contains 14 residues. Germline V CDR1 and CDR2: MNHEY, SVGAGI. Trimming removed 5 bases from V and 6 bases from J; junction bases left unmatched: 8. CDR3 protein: CASSISGTGAEAFF. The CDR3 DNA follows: TGTGCCAGCAGTATATCCGGGACAGGCGCTGAAGCTTTCTTT.

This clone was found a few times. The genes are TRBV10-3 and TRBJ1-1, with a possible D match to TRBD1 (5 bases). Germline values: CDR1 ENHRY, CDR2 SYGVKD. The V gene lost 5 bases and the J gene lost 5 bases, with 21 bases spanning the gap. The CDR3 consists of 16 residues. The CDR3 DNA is TGTGCCATCAGTTCCCCCGGGACGGGGGACGGGACTGAAGCTTTCTTT. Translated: CAISSPGTGDGTEAFF.

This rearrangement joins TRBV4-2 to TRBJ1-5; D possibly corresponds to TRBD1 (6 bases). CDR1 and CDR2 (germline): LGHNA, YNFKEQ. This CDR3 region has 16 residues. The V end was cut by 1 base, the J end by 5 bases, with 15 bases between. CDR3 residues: CASSQVAGGKDQPQHF. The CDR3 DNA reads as TGTGCCAGCAGCCAAGTTGCCGGGGGCAAGGATCAGCCCCAGCATTTT.

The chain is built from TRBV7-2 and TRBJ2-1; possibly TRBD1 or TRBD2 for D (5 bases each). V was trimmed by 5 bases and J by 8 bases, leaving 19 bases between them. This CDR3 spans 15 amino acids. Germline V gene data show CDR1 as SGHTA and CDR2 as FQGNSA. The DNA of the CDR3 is TGTGCCAGCAGCCCCGGGACCACACCCGGGGATGAGCAGTTCTTC. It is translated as CASSPGTTPGDEQFF.

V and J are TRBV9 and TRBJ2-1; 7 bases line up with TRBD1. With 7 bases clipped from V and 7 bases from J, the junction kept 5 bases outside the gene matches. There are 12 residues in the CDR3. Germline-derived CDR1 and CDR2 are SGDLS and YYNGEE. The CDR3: CASATGLNEQFF. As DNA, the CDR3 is TGTGCCAGCGCGACAGGGTTGAATGAGCAGTTCTTC.

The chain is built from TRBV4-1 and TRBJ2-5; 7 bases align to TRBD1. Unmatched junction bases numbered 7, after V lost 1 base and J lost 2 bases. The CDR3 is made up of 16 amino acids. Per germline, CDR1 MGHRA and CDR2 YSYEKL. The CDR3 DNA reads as TGCGCCAGCAGCCAAGGCTGGGGGACAGTTCAAGAGACCCAGTACTTC. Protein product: CASSQGWGTVQETQYF.

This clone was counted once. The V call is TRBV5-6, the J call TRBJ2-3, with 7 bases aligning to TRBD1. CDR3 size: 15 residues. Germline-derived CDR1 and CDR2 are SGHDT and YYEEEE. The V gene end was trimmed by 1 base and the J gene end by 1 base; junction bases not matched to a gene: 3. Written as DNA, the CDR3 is TGTGCCAGCAGCTTGTTCGACAGGGGCACAGATACGCAGTATTTT. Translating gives CASSLFDRGTDTQYF.

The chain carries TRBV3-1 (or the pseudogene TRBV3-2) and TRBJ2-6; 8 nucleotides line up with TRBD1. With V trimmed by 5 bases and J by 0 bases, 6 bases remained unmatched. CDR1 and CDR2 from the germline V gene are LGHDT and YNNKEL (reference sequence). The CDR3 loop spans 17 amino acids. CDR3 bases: TGTGCCAGCAGCTCTGGACAGGGTCCCTCTGGGGCCAACGTCCTGACTTTC. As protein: CASSSGQGPSGANVLTF.

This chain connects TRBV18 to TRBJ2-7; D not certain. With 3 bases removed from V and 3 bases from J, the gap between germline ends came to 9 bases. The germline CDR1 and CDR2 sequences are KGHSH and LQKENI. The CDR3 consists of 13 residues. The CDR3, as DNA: TGTGCCAGCTCACCGGGCGGATACTACGAGCAGTACTTC. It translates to CASSPGGYYEQYF.

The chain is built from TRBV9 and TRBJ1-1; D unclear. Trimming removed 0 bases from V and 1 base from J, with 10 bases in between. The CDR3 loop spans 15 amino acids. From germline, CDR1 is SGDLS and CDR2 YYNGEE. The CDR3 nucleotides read TGTGCCAGCAGCGTAGCTAAGACAAAGAACACTGAAGCTTTCTTT. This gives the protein CASSVAKTKNTEAFF.

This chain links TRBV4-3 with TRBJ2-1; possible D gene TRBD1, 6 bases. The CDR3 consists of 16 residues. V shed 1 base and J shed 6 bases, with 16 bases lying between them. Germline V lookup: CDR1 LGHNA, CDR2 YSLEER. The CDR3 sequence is CASSQAMSGESNEQFF. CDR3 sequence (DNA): TGCGCCAGCAGCCAAGCTATGTCAGGGGAAAGCAATGAGCAGTTCTTC.

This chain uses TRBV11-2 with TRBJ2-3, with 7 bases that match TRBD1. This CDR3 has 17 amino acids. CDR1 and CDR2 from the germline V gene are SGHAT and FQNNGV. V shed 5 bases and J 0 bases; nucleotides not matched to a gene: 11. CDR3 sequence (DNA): TGTGCCAGCAGCCGAACTGGGACAGCTCCTAGCACAGATACGCAGTATTTT. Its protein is CASSRTGTAPSTDTQYF.

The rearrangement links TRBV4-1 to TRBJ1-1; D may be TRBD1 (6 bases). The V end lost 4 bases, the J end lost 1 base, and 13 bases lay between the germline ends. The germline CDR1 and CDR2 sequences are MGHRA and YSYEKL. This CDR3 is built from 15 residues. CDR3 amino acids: CASSPTAGENTEAFF. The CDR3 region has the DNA TGCGCCAGCAGCCCCACCGCAGGGGAGAACACTGAAGCTTTCTTT.

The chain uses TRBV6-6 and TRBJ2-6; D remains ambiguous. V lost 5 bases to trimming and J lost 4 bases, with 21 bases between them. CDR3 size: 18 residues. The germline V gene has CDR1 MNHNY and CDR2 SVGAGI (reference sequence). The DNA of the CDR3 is TGTGCCAGCAGTCAATCTGTGGCCCGGCAGTCCGGGGCCAACGTCCTGACTTTC. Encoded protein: CASSQSVARQSGANVLTF.

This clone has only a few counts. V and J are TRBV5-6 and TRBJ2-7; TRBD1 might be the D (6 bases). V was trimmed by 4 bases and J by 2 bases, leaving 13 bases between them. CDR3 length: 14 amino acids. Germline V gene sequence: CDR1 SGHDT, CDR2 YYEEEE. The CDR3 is CASSPRQVPYEQYF. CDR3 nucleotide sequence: TGTGCCAGCAGCCCCCGACAGGTTCCCTACGAGCAGTACTTC.